This T cell receptor beta chain was captured by sequencing in a study of CD8 T cells in ankylosing spondylitis. Study observations and caveats: A motif of eight or nine highly homologous TCR beta variants was seen as apparently characteristic of ankylosing spondylitis blood. Past research had described some motif variants in reactive arthritis synovial fluid and blood. Matched ankylosing spondylitis synovial fluid reportedly contained a significantly enriched population of disease-linked clones.

Notes on this clonotype: Its antigen is not known.

The CDR3 sequence is 13 residues long. V gave up 2 bases and J gave up 4 bases, with 8 bases separating them. Germline loops: CDR1 MNHEY, CDR2 SMNVEV (reference sequence). With molecular barcodes, quantitative 5'-RACE was used to make the TCR beta libraries. TCRdb re-derived calls from the 5' RACE reads in MiXCR, one entry per CDR3 protein. The repertoire consists of approximately 140,000 distinct CDR3 sequences, with more than 15% occurring once and the leading ten covering roughly 30%. This TCR was recovered from a male donor with ankylosing spondylitis. The chain links TRBV27 to TRBJ1-2, with D unclear. Sequenced material: blood, either unsorted or a sorted T cell fraction (not recorded which). The CDR3 coding sequence is TGTGCCAGCAGTTTAGGCCCCAGCTATGGCTACACCTTC. Its translation: CASSLGPSYGYTF.